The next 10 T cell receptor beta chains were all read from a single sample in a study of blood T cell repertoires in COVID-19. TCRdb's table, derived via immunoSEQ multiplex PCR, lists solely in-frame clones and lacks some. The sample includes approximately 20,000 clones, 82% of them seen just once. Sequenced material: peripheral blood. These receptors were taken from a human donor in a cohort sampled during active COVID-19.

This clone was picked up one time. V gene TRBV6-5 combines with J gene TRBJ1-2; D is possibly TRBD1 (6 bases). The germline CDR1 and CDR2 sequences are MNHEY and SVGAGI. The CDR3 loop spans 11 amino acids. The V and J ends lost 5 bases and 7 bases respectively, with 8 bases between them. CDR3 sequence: CASSTRGGYTF. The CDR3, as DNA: TGTGCCAGCAGTACCAGGGGTGGCTACACCTTC.

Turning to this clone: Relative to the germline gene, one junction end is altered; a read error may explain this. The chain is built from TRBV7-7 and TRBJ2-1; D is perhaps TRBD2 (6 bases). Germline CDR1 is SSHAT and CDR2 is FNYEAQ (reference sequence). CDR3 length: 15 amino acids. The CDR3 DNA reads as TGTGCTAGCAGCCAGGGACGGGGGTCCTACAATGAGCAGTTCTTC. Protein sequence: CASSQGRGSYNEQFF.

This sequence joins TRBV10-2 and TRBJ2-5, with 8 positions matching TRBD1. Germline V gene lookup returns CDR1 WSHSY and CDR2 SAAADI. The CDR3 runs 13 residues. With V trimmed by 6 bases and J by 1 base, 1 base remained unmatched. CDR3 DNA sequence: TGCGCCAGCAGCCAGGGGGCCCAAGAGACCCAGTACTTC. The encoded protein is CASSQGAQETQYF.

The CDR3: CASSVYPSEAGELFF. CDR3 DNA: TGTGCCAGCAGCGTATATCCTAGCGAGGCCGGGGAGCTGTTTTTT. The chain recombines TRBV9 with TRBJ2-2, with TRBD2 as a possible D gene (6 bases). Germline values: CDR1 SGDLS, CDR2 YYNGEE. The CDR3 loop spans 15 amino acids. Trimming cost V 1 base and J 6 bases, with 13 bases left between them.

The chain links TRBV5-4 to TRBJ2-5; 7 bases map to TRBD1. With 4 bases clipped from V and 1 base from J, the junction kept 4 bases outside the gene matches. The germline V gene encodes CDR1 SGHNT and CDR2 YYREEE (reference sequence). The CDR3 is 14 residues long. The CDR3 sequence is CASSLRQGQETQYF. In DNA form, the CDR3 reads TGTGCCAGCAGCCTTCGACAGGGCCAAGAGACCCAGTACTTC.

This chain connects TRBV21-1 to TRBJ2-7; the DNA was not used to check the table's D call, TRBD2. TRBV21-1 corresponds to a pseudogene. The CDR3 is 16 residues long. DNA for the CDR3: TGTGGGGAGCAGCCGAGACCGGGACTAGCAATTTACGAGCAGTACTTC. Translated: CGEQPRPGLAIYEQYF.

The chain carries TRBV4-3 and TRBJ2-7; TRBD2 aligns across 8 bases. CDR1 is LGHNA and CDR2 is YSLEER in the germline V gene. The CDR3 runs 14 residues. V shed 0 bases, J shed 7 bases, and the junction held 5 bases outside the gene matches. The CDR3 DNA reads TGCGCCAGCAGCCAAGAAGCGGGGGTGCGAGAGCAGTACTTC. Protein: CASSQEAGVREQYF.

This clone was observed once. The CDR3 DNA sequence: TGCAGTGCTAGTTGGCAGGGGATAGCGGGAGTAGGGACCGGGGAGCTGTTTTTT. Translation gives CSASWQGIAGVGTGELFF. The chain recombines TRBV20-1 with TRBJ2-2; TRBD2 matches 9 bases. Trimming cost V 3 bases and J 5 bases; bases outside gene matches: 16. Germline V gene sequence: CDR1 DFQATT, CDR2 SNEGSKA (reference sequence). The CDR3 consists of 18 residues.

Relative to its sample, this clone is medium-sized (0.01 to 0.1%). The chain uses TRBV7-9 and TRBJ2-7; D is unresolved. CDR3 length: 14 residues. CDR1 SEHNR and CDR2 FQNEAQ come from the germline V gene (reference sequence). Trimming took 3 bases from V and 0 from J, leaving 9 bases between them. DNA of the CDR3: TGTGCCAGCAGCTTCTCCGGTAGCTCCTACGAGCAGTACTTC. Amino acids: CASSFSGSSYEQYF. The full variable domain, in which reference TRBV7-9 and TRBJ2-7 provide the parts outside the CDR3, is DTGVSQNPRHKITKRGQNVTFRCDPISEHNRLYWYRQTLGQGPEFLTYFQNEAQLEKSRLLSDRFSAERPKGSFSTLEIQRTEQGDSAMYLCASSFSGSSYEQYFGPGTRLTVT.

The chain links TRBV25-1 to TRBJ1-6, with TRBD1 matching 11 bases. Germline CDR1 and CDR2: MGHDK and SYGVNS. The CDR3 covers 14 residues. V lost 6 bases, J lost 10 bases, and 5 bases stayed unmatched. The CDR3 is CASSLDRGLSPLHF. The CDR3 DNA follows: TGTGCCAGCAGCCTGGACAGGGGGCTGTCACCCCTCCACTTT.